These 5 T cell receptor beta chains originate from one sample sequenced in a study of blood T cell repertoires in COVID-19. Measured with immunoSEQ multiplex PCR; TCRdb has only the in-frame clones, and not every one. The sample carries hundreds of thousands of clones, 80% to 90% recorded once. Sequencing used PBMCs or T cells enriched from blood (not recorded which). The receptors derive from a woman aged 35 to 49 who had been exposed to COVID-19.

The chain combines TRBV27 with TRBJ2-3; a possible D gene is TRBD2 (6 bases). CDR1 MNHEY and CDR2 SMNVEV come from the germline V gene (reference sequence). V was pared by 3 bases and J by 1 base, with 11 bases between. This CDR3 region has 15 residues. The DNA for the CDR3 is TGTGCCAGCAGTTTTTCGGACTACCGCACAGATACGCAGTATTTT. Encoded protein: CASSFSDYRTDTQYF.

This clone was seen only a few times. The chain has TRBV4-1 and TRBJ1-5, with no clear D. Germline CDR1 is MGHRA and CDR2 is YSYEKL. V gave up 1 base and J gave up 4 bases, with 8 bases separating them. This CDR3 comprises 14 residues. The CDR3: CASSQVTENQPQHF. The CDR3 DNA follows: TGCGCCAGCAGCCAAGTAACAGAGAATCAGCCCCAGCATTTT.

The chain links TRBV19 to TRBJ1-1, with 9 bases aligning to TRBD1. Germline-derived CDR1 and CDR2 are LNHDA and SQIVND (reference sequence). The CDR3 extends over 13 amino acids. Losses at the gene ends were 6 bases for V and 7 bases for J; bases not matched to a gene: 6. The CDR3 sequence is CASSNRGLIEAFF. The CDR3 nucleotides read TGTGCCAGTAGCAACAGGGGGCTGATTGAAGCTTTCTTT.

V usage is TRBV6-1 and J usage is TRBJ2-7, with 8 bases matching TRBD2. Looked up from germline, CDR1 is MNHNS and CDR2 is SASEGT. The V and J ends lost 2 bases and 0 bases, in that order; junction bases with no gene match: 9. The CDR3 covers 17 residues. The CDR3 nucleotides are TGTGCCAGCAGTGAAAGCGGGGGCGCCCCAAGCTCCTACGAGCAGTACTTC. It translates to CASSESGGAPSSYEQYF.

In its sample, this clone was seen once. V usage is TRBV7-2 and J usage is TRBJ2-7; 10 nucleotides align to TRBD2. The J segment lost 1 base and the V segment lost 7 bases, leaving 4 bases of the junction unmatched. This CDR3 has 14 amino acids. Germline CDR1 reads SGHTA; CDR2 reads FQGNSA. The CDR3 reads CASNPSGGSYEQYF. CDR3 sequence (DNA): TGTGCCAGCAACCCTAGCGGGGGTTCCTACGAGCAGTACTTC.